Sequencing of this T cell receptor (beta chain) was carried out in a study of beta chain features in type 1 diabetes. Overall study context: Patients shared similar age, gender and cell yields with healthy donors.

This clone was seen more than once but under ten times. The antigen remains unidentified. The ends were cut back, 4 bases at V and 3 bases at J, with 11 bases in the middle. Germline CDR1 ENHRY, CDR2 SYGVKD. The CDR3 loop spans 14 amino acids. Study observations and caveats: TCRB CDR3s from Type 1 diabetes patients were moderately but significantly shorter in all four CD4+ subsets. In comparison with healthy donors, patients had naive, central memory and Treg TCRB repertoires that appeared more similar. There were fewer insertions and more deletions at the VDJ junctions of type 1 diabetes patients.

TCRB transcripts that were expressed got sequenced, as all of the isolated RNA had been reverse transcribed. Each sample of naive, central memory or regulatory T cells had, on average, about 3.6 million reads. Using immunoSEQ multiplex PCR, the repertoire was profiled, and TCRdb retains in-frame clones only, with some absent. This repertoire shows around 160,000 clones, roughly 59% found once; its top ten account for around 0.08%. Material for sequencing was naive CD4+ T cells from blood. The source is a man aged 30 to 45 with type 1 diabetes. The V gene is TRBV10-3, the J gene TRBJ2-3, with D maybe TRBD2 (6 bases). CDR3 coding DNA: TGTGCCATCAGTGTGGGGACTTGGACAGATACGCAGTATTTT. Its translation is CAISVGTWTDTQYF.